This T cell receptor beta chain was found in a study of response to subunit inactivated influenza vaccine. The study, taken as a whole, reports: Every seasonal influenza vaccination brings in few new T cells, the authors suggested.

As concerns this clonotype: Its antigen is still unknown.

Each CDR3 protein gets one entry after TCRdb re-called the RT-PCR reads with MiXCR. This table has fewer than 350,000 distinct CDR3 sequences, 21% appearing once. The source was PBMCs from blood, collected about 20 months after vaccination. The sequence was obtained from a man between 50 and 69 years old who received an inactivated influenza vaccine.

The CDR3 DNA follows: TGTGCCAGCAGCCAAGTCGTCAATCAGCCCCAGCATTTT. Translating gives CASSQVVNQPQHF. The chain recombines TRBV3-1 with TRBJ1-5, with D unclear. Trimming stripped 1 base from V and 3 bases from J, with 4 bases between. CDR3 size: 13 residues. The germline V gene has CDR1 LGHDT and CDR2 YNNKEL (reference sequence).